The 31 T cell receptor beta chains given below trace back to one sample, sequenced in a study of cytomegalovirus exposure and HLA in healthy donors. The PCR was carried out with 60 Vbeta primers and 13 Jbeta primers. Here immunoSEQ multiplex PCR was the method, and the copy in TCRdb shows in-frame clones only, minus some. The data include 110,000 to 150,000 clones; the top ten clones carry around 0.96%. Sequencing was done on a sample of PBMCs. Every receptor here comes from a male donor in good health and CMV-seronegative.

The V call is TRBV5-1, the J call TRBJ1-5, with TRBD1 as a possible D gene (6 bases). From germline, CDR1 is SGHRS and CDR2 YFSETQ. This CDR3 is 15 amino acids long. V was trimmed by 4 bases and J by 11 bases, leaving 22 bases between them. CDR3 amino acids: CASSPGGRGSEAQHF. The CDR3 DNA reads TGCGCCAGCAGCCCTGGGGGCAGGGGTTCTGAGGCCCAGCATTTT.

This chain connects TRBV5-6 to TRBJ2-1; 8 positions agree with TRBD2. Germline assignment: CDR1 SGHDT and CDR2 YYEEEE. J was trimmed by 5 bases and V by 4 bases; bases with no gene match: 8. This CDR3 region has 15 residues. The CDR3 loop is CASSPERGYDNEQFF. The CDR3 DNA reads as TGTGCCAGCAGCCCGGAGCGGGGGTACGACAATGAGCAGTTCTTC.

The chain carries TRBV6-1 and TRBJ2-7; maybe TRBD1 (6 bases). Trimming stripped 4 bases from V and 3 bases from J, with 16 bases between. This CDR3 region has 15 residues. The germline gives CDR1 MNHNS, CDR2 SASEGT. The CDR3 DNA reads as TGTGCCAGCAGTGTAAGGGACACAGGACTCTACGAGCAGTACTTC. The encoded protein is CASSVRDTGLYEQYF.

CDR3 sequence reads: CASSPYSYEQYF. The CDR3, as DNA: TGTGCCAGCAGTCCCTATTCCTACGAGCAGTACTTC. The chain carries TRBV2 and TRBJ2-7; D remains ambiguous. V was trimmed by 5 bases and J by 1 base, leaving 6 bases between them. The V gene's germline CDR1 is SNHLY and CDR2 FYNNEI. CDR3 length: 12 residues.

The chain is built from TRBV7-8 and TRBJ2-5; 8 bases match TRBD2. Germline CDR1 reads SGHVS; CDR2 reads FQNEAQ. After removal of 5 bases from V and 5 bases from J, the junction contained 13 bases not matched to a gene. The CDR3 has 16 amino acids. The CDR3 region is CASSGRRRGGWETQYF. In nucleotides, the CDR3 is TGTGCCAGCAGCGGCCGCCGCCGGGGGGGCTGGGAGACCCAGTACTTC.

The rearrangement links TRBV2 to TRBJ1-5; D is perhaps TRBD1 (5 bases). The CDR3 runs to 13 residues. The V gene lost 5 bases and the J gene lost 11 bases, with 16 bases spanning the gap. Germline assignment: CDR1 SNHLY and CDR2 FYNNEI. The CDR3 reads CASSTGTAETQHF. CDR3 bases: TGTGCCAGCAGTACTGGGACTGCAGAGACCCAGCATTTT.

The chain has TRBV25-1 and TRBJ1-1, with unresolved D. CDR3 size: 15 residues. V was clipped by 5 bases and J by 6 bases, with 19 bases between them. From germline, CDR1 is MGHDK and CDR2 SYGVNS. The CDR3: CASSSGQLLLPEAFF. The CDR3 coding sequence is TGTGCCAGCAGTTCTGGGCAGCTCTTACTGCCTGAAGCTTTCTTT.

The chain recombines TRBV15 with TRBJ1-1, with D maybe TRBD1 (5 bases). Germline-derived CDR1 and CDR2 are LNHNV and YYDKDF (reference sequence). Trimming removed 0 bases from V and 2 bases from J, with 13 bases in between. The CDR3 is made up of 16 amino acids. CDR3 bases: TGTGCCACCAGCAGAGATATAGGGGCGGGAAACACTGAAGCTTTCTTT. It is translated as CATSRDIGAGNTEAFF. Full variable domain (outside the CDR3, taken from reference TRBV15 and TRBJ1-1): DAMVIQNPRYQVTQFGKPVTLSCSQTLNHNVMYWYQQKSSQAPKLLFHYYDKDFNNEADTPDNFQSRRPNTSFCFLDIRSPGLGDTAMYLCATSRDIGAGNTEAFFGQGTRLTVV.

This chain links TRBV10-3 with TRBJ2-7, with TRBD2 matching 10 bases. Germline V CDR1 and CDR2: ENHRY, SYGVKD. The trim removed 4 bases at V and 4 bases at J, leaving 4 bases unmatched. CDR3 length equals 14 residues. The CDR3 nucleotides read TGTGCCATCAGTGGCCTAGCGGGAGCTTACGAGCAGTACTTC. Protein: CAISGLAGAYEQYF.

The CDR3 DNA reads as TGTGCCAGTAGTATTACAGCGGGAGAAATCGGGGAGCTGTTTTTT. This sequence encodes CASSITAGEIGELFF. V and J are TRBV19 and TRBJ2-2, with TRBD2 matching 8 bases. Losses at the gene ends were 3 bases for V and 7 bases for J; bases not matched to a gene: 7. This CDR3 is built from 15 residues. The germline V gene encodes CDR1 LNHDA and CDR2 SQIVND (reference sequence).

The chain's CDR3 is CASSTMGGFSGELFF. The CDR3 bases are TGTGCCAGCAGCACTATGGGGGGATTTTCCGGGGAGCTGTTTTTT. The genes are TRBV6-5 and TRBJ2-2; D might be TRBD2 (6 bases). V lost 6 bases and J lost 6, with 17 bases in between. Germline loops: CDR1 MNHEY, CDR2 SVGAGI. The CDR3 sequence is 15 residues long.

The V and J genes are TRBV5-1 and TRBJ2-5; no reliable D call. Trimming stripped 5 bases from V and 1 base from J, with 9 bases between. This CDR3 has 13 residues. The V gene's germline CDR1 is SGHRS and CDR2 YFSETQ. The CDR3 loop is CASRENFQETQYF. CDR3 bases: TGCGCCAGCAGAGAGAACTTCCAAGAGACCCAGTACTTC.

J is TRBJ2-7 and V is TRBV19; weak D call: TRBD2 (5 bases). Germline V gene data show CDR1 as LNHDA and CDR2 as SQIVND (reference sequence). The CDR3 consists of 12 residues. The V end lost 6 bases, the J end lost 4 bases, and 10 bases lay between the germline ends. CDR3 bases: TGTGCCAGTAGCCTAGGAGGATACGAGCAGTACTTC. This encodes CASSLGGYEQYF. The whole variable domain, remainder taken from reference TRBV19 and TRBJ2-7, is DGGITQSPKYLFRKEGQNVTLSCEQNLNHDAMYWYRQDPGQGLRLIYYSQIVNDFQKGDIAEGYSVSREKKESFPLTVTSAQKNPTAFYLCASSLGGYEQYFGPGTRLTVT.

The rearrangement links TRBV2 to TRBJ2-1; possibly TRBD2 for D (6 bases). The germline V and J ends were trimmed by 7 bases and 5 bases, with 12 bases remaining between them. The CDR3 runs 13 residues. Germline V gene sequence: CDR1 SNHLY, CDR2 FYNNEI. CDR3 DNA: TGTGCCAGCAAGACCGGACTACACAATGAGCAGTTCTTC. It yields the protein CASKTGLHNEQFF.

CDR3 residues: CASSQDLGRTKMGLFF. Written as DNA, the CDR3 is TGCGCCAGCAGCCAAGATCTCGGCAGGACAAAAATGGGACTGTTTTTT. The chain combines TRBV4-3 with TRBJ1-4, with a weak D call TRBD1 (5 bases). V shed 0 bases and J shed 13 bases, with 21 bases lying between them. Germline lookup yields CDR1 LGHNA and CDR2 YSLEER. The CDR3 sequence is 16 residues long.

V gene TRBV5-6 combines with J gene TRBJ2-7; D is uncertain. The CDR3 has 14 residues. CDR1 is SGHDT, CDR2 YYEEEE, per germline. Trimming pared 2 bases from V and 5 bases from J, leaving 14 bases between. As DNA, the CDR3 is TGTGCCAGCAGCTTATGGCCGGGTCGGGACGAGCAGTACTTC. Its translation is CASSLWPGRDEQYF.

The gene calls are TRBV5-8 and TRBJ2-5; 11 nucleotides agree with TRBD2. V shed 4 bases and J 5 bases; nucleotides not matched to a gene: 10. The germline V gene encodes CDR1 SGHTS and CDR2 YDEGEE. The CDR3 consists of 16 residues. The CDR3 here is CASSTDPSGGRETQYF. In DNA form, the CDR3 reads TGTGCCAGCAGCACCGACCCTAGCGGGGGGCGGGAGACCCAGTACTTC.

This sequence joins TRBV9 and TRBJ2-2; D perhaps matches TRBD2 (6 bases). The CDR3 has 15 amino acids. Trimming removed 0 bases from V and 5 bases from J, with 11 bases in between. Germline values: CDR1 SGDLS, CDR2 YYNGEE. This chain's CDR3 is CASSVGSGSTGELFF. As DNA, the CDR3 is TGTGCCAGCAGCGTAGGCTCCGGGAGTACCGGGGAGCTGTTTTTT. The full variable domain, in which reference TRBV9 and TRBJ2-2 provide the parts outside the CDR3, is DSGVTQTPKHLITATGQRVTLRCSPRSGDLSVYWYQQSLDQGLQFLIQYYNGEERAKGNILERFSAQQFPDLHSELNLSSLELGDSALYFCASSVGSGSTGELFFGEGSRLTVL.

This chain links TRBV5-1 with TRBJ1-2; 9 bases line up with TRBD1. V trimming: 4 bases; J trimming: 4 bases; junction bases outside the gene matches: 5. The germline V gene has CDR1 SGHRS and CDR2 YFSETQ. CDR3 length: 14 amino acids. The CDR3 reads CASSPKQGAYGYTF. DNA of the CDR3: TGCGCCAGCAGCCCAAAACAGGGGGCCTATGGCTACACCTTC.

The chain has TRBV30 and TRBJ2-5, with unresolved D. The V gene lost 5 bases and the J gene lost 5 bases, with 15 bases spanning the gap. This CDR3 has 13 residues. Germline loops: CDR1 GTSNPN, CDR2 SVGIG (reference sequence). Here the CDR3 DNA reads TGTGCCTGGTCCCGTGGCGTCGGGGAGACCCAGTACTTC. Protein product: CAWSRGVGETQYF.

V usage is TRBV4-2 and J usage is TRBJ2-7, with 9 bases that match TRBD1. The CDR3 covers 15 residues. J was trimmed by 3 bases and V by 1 base; bases with no gene match: 4. Germline CDR1 is LGHNA and CDR2 is YNFKEQ. CDR3 DNA: TGTGCCAGCAGCCAAGTAGGGACAGGGAACTACGAGCAGTACTTC. This gives the protein CASSQVGTGNYEQYF.

The chain joins TRBV5-1 to TRBJ2-1; 10 bases map to TRBD1. The CDR3 sequence is 14 residues long. Germline assignment: CDR1 SGHRS and CDR2 YFSETQ. V shed 3 bases, J shed 7 bases, and the junction held 4 bases outside the gene matches. The CDR3: CASSSGQGWNEQFF. In nucleotides, the CDR3 is TGCGCCAGCAGCTCGGGACAGGGGTGGAATGAGCAGTTCTTC.

V gene TRBV5-6 combines with J gene TRBJ1-1; D is unclear. This CDR3 is 13 amino acids long. Deletions cut 3 bases from V and 5 bases from J, with 11 bases between. Germline V gene sequence: CDR1 SGHDT, CDR2 YYEEEE. The CDR3 region is CASSYSPGTEAFF. The CDR3 region has the DNA TGTGCCAGCAGCTACTCCCCGGGTACTGAAGCTTTCTTT. The entire variable domain, with the rest obtained from reference TRBV5-6 and TRBJ1-1, is as follows: DAGVTQSPTHLIKTRGQQVTLRCSPKSGHDTVSWYQQALGQGPQFIFQYYEEEERQRGNFPDRFSGHQFPNYSSELNVNALLLGDSALYLCASSYSPGTEAFFGQGTRLTVV.

The chain carries TRBV19 and TRBJ1-1, with TRBD1 matching over 9 bases. Germline V gene data show CDR1 as LNHDA and CDR2 as SQIVND (reference sequence). J was trimmed by 5 bases and V by 6 bases; bases with no gene match: 4. This CDR3 has 13 residues. In DNA, the CDR3 is TGTGCCAGTAGGGACAGGGGAGAAACTGAAGCTTTCTTT. Protein sequence: CASRDRGETEAFF. Variable domain in full (rest from reference TRBV19 and TRBJ1-1): DGGITQSPKYLFRKEGQNVTLSCEQNLNHDAMYWYRQDPGQGLRLIYYSQIVNDFQKGDIAEGYSVSREKKESFPLTVTSAQKNPTAFYLCASRDRGETEAFFGQGTRLTVV.

The CDR3 coding sequence is TGTGCTAGTGGTTTGGTTGGGAGGCGCGAAACCTACGAGCAGTACTTC. Translated, it gives CASGLVGRRETYEQYF. This chain joins TRBV12-5 and TRBJ2-7; tentatively, D is TRBD2 (6 bases). The V and J ends lost 0 bases and 2 bases respectively, with 14 bases between them. Germline CDR1 LGHNT, CDR2 FRNRAP. This CDR3 is 16 amino acids long.

This sequence joins TRBV19 and TRBJ1-5; TRBD1 is a possible D gene (5 bases). Looked up from germline, CDR1 is LNHDA and CDR2 is SQIVND (reference sequence). The V end was cut by 10 bases, the J end by 9 bases, with 19 bases between. This CDR3 region has 13 residues. CDR3 sequence: CATKDSRPWPQHF. DNA of the CDR3: TGTGCCACCAAAGACAGTAGGCCTTGGCCCCAGCATTTT.

This sequence joins TRBV7-9 and TRBJ2-2; maybe TRBD2 (7 bases). The CDR3 spans 15 residues. V was trimmed by 6 bases and J by 4 bases, leaving 15 bases between them. Per the germline V gene, CDR1 is SEHNR and CDR2 is FQNEAQ (reference sequence). The CDR3 here is CASSGGAIGTGELFF. The CDR3 coding sequence is TGTGCCAGCAGTGGGGGGGCGATAGGCACCGGGGAGCTGTTTTTT.

The chain recombines TRBV2 with TRBJ1-4, with unresolved D. There are 15 residues in the CDR3. Germline-derived CDR1 and CDR2 are SNHLY and FYNNEI. V gave up 5 bases and J gave up 3 bases, with 13 bases separating them. The CDR3 DNA follows: TGTGCCAGCAGTAGACTCAGCAGCCCTAATGAAAAACTGTTTTTT. This sequence encodes CASSRLSSPNEKLFF.

The chain carries TRBV11-1 and TRBJ1-1; D call uncertain. There are 12 residues in the CDR3. Germline CDR1 reads SGHAT; CDR2 reads FQDESV (reference sequence). Trimming stripped 1 base from V and 3 bases from J, with 3 bases between. CDR3 in amino acids: CASSLVDTEAFF. DNA of the CDR3: TGTGCCAGCAGCTTAGTAGACACTGAAGCTTTCTTT.

The rearrangement uses TRBV5-4 and TRBJ2-1; the match to TRBD2 covers 8 bases. Germline CDR1 SGHNT, CDR2 YYREEE (reference sequence). This CDR3 spans 14 amino acids. V lost 2 bases to trimming and J lost 6 bases; unmatched junction nucleotides: 4. The CDR3 DNA is TGTGCCAGCAGCTTCGGGGGGGGCCTCAATGAGCAGTTCTTC. This sequence encodes CASSFGGGLNEQFF. The full variable domain, with the rest looked up from reference TRBV5-4 and TRBJ2-1, is ETGVTQSPTHLIKTRGQQVTLRCSSQSGHNTVSWYQQALGQGPQFIFQYYREEENGRGNFPPRFSGLQFPNYSSELNVNALELDDSALYLCASSFGGGLNEQFFGPGTRLTVL.

The V call is TRBV27, the J call TRBJ2-7; TRBD1 aligns across 11 bases. The CDR3 is made up of 17 amino acids. Germline V gene data show CDR1 as MNHEY and CDR2 as SMNVEV (reference sequence). The V segment lost 2 bases and the J segment 1 base; nucleotides outside the gene matches: 7. The CDR3 nucleotides are TGTGCCAGCAGTTTAGGATGGGGACAGGGGGTTTCCTACGAGCAGTACTTC. Translated: CASSLGWGQGVSYEQYF.